The rows below give T cell receptor beta chains drawn from one sample of a study of T cell changes during pregnancy in multiple sclerosis. Sequencing used immunoSEQ multiplex PCR; TCRdb keeps in-frame clones, though not all of them. The sample has fewer than 75,000 clones, 91% seen once; the top ten hold approximately 2.5%. This specimen was peripheral blood, taken in the first trimester of pregnancy. These receptors were obtained from a female donor with multiple sclerosis, enrolled in a pregnancy study. The CDR3 runs from the conserved cysteine through the conserved F or W. D genes are given only for firm matches. Expanded clones are given a class, and other clones once, few, many or no size at all.

CDR3 protein | CDR3 DNA | J gene | clone size | D gene | V gene
CASSISVSGRVPQYF | TGTGCCAGTAGTATTTCTGTTAGCGGGAGAGTACCGCAGTATTTT | TRBJ2-3 | NA | TRBD2 | TRBV19
CASSPGQGAEAFF | TGTGCCAGCAGCCCCGGACAGGGGGCTGAAGCTTTCTTT | TRBJ1-1 | few | TRBD1 | TRBV11-2
CASSVYGLQAEKLFF | TGTGCCAGCAGCGTATACGGACTGCAGGCTGAAAAACTGTTTTTT | TRBJ1-4 | NA | NA | TRBV9
CASRDSGAYNEQFF | TGTGCCAGCAGAGATAGCGGGGCCTACAATGAGCAGTTCTTC | TRBJ2-1 | NA | TRBD2 | TRBV13
CASSPRSPMNTEAFF | TGTGCCAGCAGCCCCAGGTCACCTATGAACACTGAAGCTTTCTTT | TRBJ1-1 | NA | NA | TRBV6-5
CASTRADRAYGYTF | TGTGCCAGCACGCGGGCGGACAGGGCTTATGGCTACACCTTC | TRBJ1-2 | NA | TRBD1 | TRBV6-6
CASSQSWGDQPQHF | TGTGCCAGCAGCCAATCATGGGGGGATCAGCCCCAGCATTTT | TRBJ1-5 | NA | NA | TRBV16
CAISESPGIGGYTF | TGTGCCATCAGTGAGTCGCCGGGGATTGGGGGCTACACCTTC | TRBJ1-2 | NA | NA | TRBV10-3
CASTTGGLAGGRSYNEQFF | TGTGCCAGCACCACGGGGGGACTAGCGGGAGGTCGCTCCTACAATGAGCAGTTCTTC | TRBJ2-1 | NA | TRBD2 | TRBV28
CASSLNGERTEAFF | TGCGCCAGCAGCTTAAACGGGGAAAGGACTGAAGCTTTCTTT | TRBJ1-1 | NA | NA | TRBV5-1
CASIGTKRYGYTF | TGTGCCAGCATCGGTACAAAGCGGTATGGCTACACCTTC | TRBJ1-2 | NA | NA | TRBV6-1
CASNRDRLAKNIQYF | TGTGCCAGCAACCGGGACAGACTAGCCAAAAACATTCAGTACTTC | TRBJ2-4 | medium-sized | TRBD1 | TRBV2
CATSQGDGYTF | TGTGCCACCTCACAGGGCGACGGCTACACCTTC | TRBJ1-2 | few | NA | TRBV10-3
CASTGTGVYEQYF | TGTGCCAGCACGGGGACAGGGGTCTACGAGCAGTACTTC | TRBJ2-7 | NA | TRBD1 | TRBV6-5